This T cell receptor (beta chain) was captured in a study of blood T cell repertoires in COVID-19. The overall study: Acute and convalescent COVID-19 specimens originated in the United States, Italy and Spain. Sources were T cells, B-cell-depleted T cells, or PBMCs; the material itself was cDNA or gDNA.

The CDR3 sequence is 17 residues long. Germline V gene lookup returns CDR1 MNHEY and CDR2 SMNVEV (reference sequence). V shed 5 bases, J shed 4 bases, and the junction held 12 bases outside the gene matches. This clone was recorded once. Original data processing: Counts of nucleated cells, estimated from reference gene primer amplification, were obtained. Sequencing used immunoSEQ multiplex PCR; TCRdb keeps in-frame clones, though not all of them. D and trimming come from the DNA, and the V and J calls and clone size come from that table. The sample lists hundreds of thousands of clones, about 89% occurring once. For recovered donors of Cohort 3, there were two negative PCRs, clearance, or symptom resolution.

The sample comprised PBMCs or T cells enriched from blood (not recorded which). The sequence derives from a woman between 40 and 55 years old who had recovered from COVID-19. The rearrangement uses TRBV27 and TRBJ2-5; 11 bases agree with TRBD2. CDR3 DNA: TGTGCCAGCAGTGGGCGACTAGCGGGGCGAGGTAGAGAGACCCAGTACTTC. This sequence encodes CASSGRLAGRGRETQYF.